This T cell receptor (beta chain) is drawn from a study of PD-L1 blockade in urothelial cancer. Study-level background: Blood analysis took place 3 weeks (second dose) and 6 weeks after treatment start. Blood gave a median approximately 150,000 T cells. Whole-study results and caveats: Sub-median blood TCR clonality before treatment predicted longer survival.

Time point noted: pretreatment peripheral blood. The CDR3 spans 16 residues. CDR1 is SEHNR and CDR2 is FQNEAQ in the germline V gene (reference sequence). The ends were cut back, 0 bases at V and 6 bases at J, with 14 bases in the middle. TCRdb's table, derived via immunoSEQ multiplex PCR, lists solely in-frame clones and lacks some. The data show approximately 41,000 clones, approximately 80% seen once. Regarding this clone: No antigen is known for it.

This sequence originates from a man older than 75 with urothelial cancer. The genes are TRBV7-9 and TRBJ1-4; D perhaps matches TRBD1 (5 bases). The sequencing here drew on PBMCs, taken around atezolizumab (anti-PD-L1) treatment. CDR3 residues: CASSLATTGPDEKLFF. Here the CDR3 DNA reads TGTGCCAGCAGCTTAGCAACAACAGGACCTGATGAAAAACTGTTTTTT.